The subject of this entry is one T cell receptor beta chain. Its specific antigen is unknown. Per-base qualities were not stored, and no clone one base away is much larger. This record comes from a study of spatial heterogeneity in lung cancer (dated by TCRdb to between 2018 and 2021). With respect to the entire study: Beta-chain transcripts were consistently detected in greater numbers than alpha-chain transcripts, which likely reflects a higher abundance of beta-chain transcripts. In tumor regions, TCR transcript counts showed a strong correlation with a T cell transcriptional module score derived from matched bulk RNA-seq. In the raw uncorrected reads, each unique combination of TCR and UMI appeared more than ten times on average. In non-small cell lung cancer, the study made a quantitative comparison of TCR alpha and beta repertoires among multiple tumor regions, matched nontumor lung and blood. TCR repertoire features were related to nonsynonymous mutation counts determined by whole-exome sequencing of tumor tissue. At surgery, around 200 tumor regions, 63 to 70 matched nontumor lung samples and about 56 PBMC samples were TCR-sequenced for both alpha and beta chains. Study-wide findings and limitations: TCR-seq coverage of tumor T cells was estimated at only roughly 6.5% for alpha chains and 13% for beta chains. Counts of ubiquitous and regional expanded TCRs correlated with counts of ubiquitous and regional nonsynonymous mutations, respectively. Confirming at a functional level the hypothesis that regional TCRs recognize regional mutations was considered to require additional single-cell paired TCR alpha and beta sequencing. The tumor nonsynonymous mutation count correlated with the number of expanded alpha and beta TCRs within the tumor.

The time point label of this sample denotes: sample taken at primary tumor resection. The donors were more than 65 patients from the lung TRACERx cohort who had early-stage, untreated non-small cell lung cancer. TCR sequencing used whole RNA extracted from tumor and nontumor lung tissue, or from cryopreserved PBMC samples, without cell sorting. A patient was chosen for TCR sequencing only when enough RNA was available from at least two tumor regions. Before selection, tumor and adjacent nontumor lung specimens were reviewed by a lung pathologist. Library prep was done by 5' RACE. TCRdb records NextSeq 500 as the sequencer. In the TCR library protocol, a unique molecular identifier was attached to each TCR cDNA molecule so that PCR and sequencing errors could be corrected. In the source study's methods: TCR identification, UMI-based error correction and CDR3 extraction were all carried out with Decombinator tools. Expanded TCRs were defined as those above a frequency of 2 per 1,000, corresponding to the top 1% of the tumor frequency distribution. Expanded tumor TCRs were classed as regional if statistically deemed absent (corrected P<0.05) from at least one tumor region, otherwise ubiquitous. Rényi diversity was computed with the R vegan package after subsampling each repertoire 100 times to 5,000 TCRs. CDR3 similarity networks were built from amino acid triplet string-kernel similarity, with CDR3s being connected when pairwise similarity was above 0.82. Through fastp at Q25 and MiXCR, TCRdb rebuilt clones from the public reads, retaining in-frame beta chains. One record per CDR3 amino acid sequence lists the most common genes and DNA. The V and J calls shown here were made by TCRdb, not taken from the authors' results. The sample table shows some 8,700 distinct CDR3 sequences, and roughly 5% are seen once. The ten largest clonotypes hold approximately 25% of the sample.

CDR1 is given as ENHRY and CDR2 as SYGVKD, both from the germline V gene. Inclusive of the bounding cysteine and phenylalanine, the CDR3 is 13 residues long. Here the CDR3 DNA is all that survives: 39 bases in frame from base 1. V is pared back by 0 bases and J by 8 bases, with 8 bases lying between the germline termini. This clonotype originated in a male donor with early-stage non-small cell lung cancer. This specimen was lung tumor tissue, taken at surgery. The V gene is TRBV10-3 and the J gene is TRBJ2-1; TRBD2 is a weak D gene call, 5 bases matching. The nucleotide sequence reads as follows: TGTGCCATCAGTGAGTCCACCGGGGATGAGCAGTTCTTC. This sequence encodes CAISESTGDEQFF.